One and the same sample provided the 18 T cell receptor beta chains below, sequenced in a study of T cell responses to AZD1222 COVID-19 vaccine. Assay: immunoSEQ multiplex PCR; the TCRdb copy retains only in-frame clones and omits some. The sample has approximately 220,000 clones; roughly 91% are singletons. Here the sequenced sample was peripheral blood, taken on day 0 of MenACWY control vaccination. These receptor sequences come from an adult in good health.

The rearrangement joins TRBV30 to TRBJ1-6; no firm D call. V lost 4 bases, J lost 8 bases, and 9 bases lay in between. Per the germline V gene, CDR1 is GTSNPN and CDR2 is SVGIG (reference sequence). The CDR3 runs 12 residues. CDR3 DNA sequence: TGTGCCTGGAACGTACAGTATTCACCCCTCCACTTT. Translated, it gives CAWNVQYSPLHF.

This chain uses TRBV7-2 with TRBJ1-5; TRBD1 aligns across 8 bases. Germline CDR1 reads SGHTA; CDR2 reads FQGNSA. J gave up 2 bases and V 2 bases, and 11 bases lay outside the gene matches. The CDR3 sequence is 18 residues long. The CDR3: CASSLSEGQVLGNQPQHF. The DNA for the CDR3 is TGTGCCAGCAGCTTATCGGAGGGACAGGTCCTTGGCAATCAGCCCCAGCATTTT.

The rearrangement links TRBV5-1 to TRBJ2-7; D is undetermined. The V gene's germline CDR1 is SGHRS and CDR2 YFSETQ. The CDR3 is 15 amino acids. Deletions cut 3 bases from V and 0 bases from J, with 13 bases between. The CDR3 protein is CASSWASPGSYEQYF. The CDR3 coding sequence is TGCGCCAGCAGCTGGGCAAGTCCAGGCTCCTACGAGCAGTACTTC.

The gene calls are TRBV7-2 and TRBJ1-4; 7 bases align to TRBD1. This CDR3 spans 14 amino acids. J lost 7 bases, V lost 4 bases, and 6 bases had no gene match. Germline V gene sequence: CDR1 SGHTA, CDR2 FQGNSA. CDR3 sequence reads: CASSSLTGAEKLFF. In DNA, the CDR3 is TGTGCCAGCAGCTCGCTCACAGGGGCTGAAAAACTGTTTTTT.

CDR3 DNA: TGTGCCTGGAGTAGGGGGAGTGGCACTGAAGCTTTCTTT. Translating gives CAWSRGSGTEAFF. The J gene is TRBJ1-1, the V gene TRBV30; perhaps TRBD1 as D (6 bases). The CDR3 covers 13 residues. V lost 2 bases, J lost 4 bases, and 11 bases lay in between. From germline, CDR1 is GTSNPN and CDR2 SVGIG (reference sequence).

The chain employs TRBV7-2 and TRBJ1-3; maybe TRBD1 (5 bases). Germline assignment: CDR1 SGHTA and CDR2 FQGNSA. This CDR3 comprises 16 residues. Trimming pared 4 bases from V and 0 bases from J, leaving 13 bases between. CDR3 protein: CASSSGGIASGNTIYF. CDR3 DNA sequence: TGTGCCAGCAGCTCGGGGGGAATAGCCTCTGGAAACACCATATATTTT.

The CDR3 region is CASSILGQGGYNEQFF. The CDR3 DNA follows: TGCGCCAGCAGCATCCTAGGACAGGGGGGTTACAATGAGCAGTTCTTC. The rearrangement joins TRBV5-1 to TRBJ2-1, with TRBD1 identical over 10 bases. Trimming took 4 bases from V and 4 from J; bases not matched to a gene: 8. CDR3 length equals 16 residues. Germline V CDR1 and CDR2: SGHRS, YFSETQ.

The chain is built from TRBV3-1 (or the pseudogene TRBV3-2) and TRBJ1-1; 9 positions match TRBD1. J lost 5 bases, V lost 4 bases, and 5 bases had no gene match. The CDR3 is 14 amino acids. Looked up from germline, CDR1 is LGHDT and CDR2 is YNNKEL (reference sequence). The CDR3 region is CASSPLQGATEAFF. The CDR3 coding sequence is TGTGCCAGCAGCCCGTTACAGGGGGCAACTGAAGCTTTCTTT.

This rearrangement joins TRBV2 to TRBJ1-2, with TRBD1 matching 7 bases. CDR1 and CDR2 (germline): SNHLY, FYNNEI. The CDR3 is made up of 15 amino acids. Trimming took 4 bases from V and 5 from J; bases not matched to a gene: 10. CDR3 sequence: CASSGQGLVRYGYTF. The CDR3 nucleotides read TGTGCCAGCAGTGGACAGGGATTAGTAAGATATGGCTACACCTTC.

The rearrangement joins TRBV28 to TRBJ2-7; D might be TRBD1 or TRBD2, each matching 5 bases. Germline CDR1 and CDR2: MDHEN and SYDVKM. The length of the CDR3 is 15 residues. V lost 3 bases and J lost 3, with 15 bases in between. CDR3 sequence (DNA): TGTGCCAGCAGTTTCGCCGGGACGGGCCTCTACGAGCAGTACTTC. This translates into CASSFAGTGLYEQYF.

V is TRBV5-1 and J is TRBJ1-3; D not certain. There are 18 residues in the CDR3. V lost 4 bases to trimming and J lost 0 bases, with 20 bases between them. Per the germline V gene, CDR1 is SGHRS and CDR2 is YFSETQ. The CDR3 bases are TGCGCCAGCAGCCCTACTCCTGGCCAGTATGTCTCTGGAAACACCATATATTTT. Translating gives CASSPTPGQYVSGNTIYF.

This clone has only one observation. The chain carries TRBV10-2 and TRBJ2-3, with 7 bases lining up with TRBD1. CDR1 is WSHSY, CDR2 SAAADI, per germline. The CDR3 covers 15 residues. After removal of 3 bases from V and 1 base from J, the junction contained 4 bases not matched to a gene. The CDR3 spells CASSDPGGGTDTQYF. For the CDR3, the DNA is TGCGCCAGCAGTGACCCAGGGGGAGGCACAGATACGCAGTATTTT.

DNA for the CDR3: TGTGCCAGCAGCACGGACATTAGCTACACCTTC. Residues: CASSTDISYTF. This chain links TRBV6-6 with TRBJ1-2, with D perhaps matching TRBD1 (5 bases). V lost 6 bases to trimming and J lost 9 bases, with 11 bases between them. Germline V CDR1 and CDR2: MNHNY, SVGAGI (reference sequence). The CDR3 contains 11 residues.

V and J are TRBV7-9 and TRBJ1-1; D is unclear. The CDR3 covers 14 residues. Germline V CDR1 and CDR2: SEHNR, FQNEAQ (reference sequence). V lost 5 bases and J 1 base, leaving 11 bases between the germline ends. The CDR3 reads CASSLYDRNTEAFF. The CDR3, as DNA: TGTGCCAGCAGCCTCTATGACCGGAACACTGAAGCTTTCTTT.

The V gene is TRBV4-2, the J gene TRBJ1-6; no clear D. V was trimmed by 0 bases and J by 3 bases, leaving 9 bases between them. The CDR3 is 16 amino acids. Germline V lookup: CDR1 LGHNA, CDR2 YNFKEQ. The CDR3 nucleotides read TGTGCCAGCAGCCAAGACGCCGACCTCTATAATTCACCCCTCCACTTT. As protein: CASSQDADLYNSPLHF.

The chain recombines TRBV2 with TRBJ1-1; D might be TRBD1 (6 bases). Per the germline V gene, CDR1 is SNHLY and CDR2 is FYNNEI. CDR3 size: 13 residues. Trimming pared 5 bases from V and 4 bases from J, leaving 11 bases between. CDR3 sequence: CASSKGEGTEAFF. Written as DNA, the CDR3 is TGTGCCAGCAGTAAGGGGGAGGGCACTGAAGCTTTCTTT.

In this sample, this clone turned up a few times. Other DNA sequences in this sample translate to the same CDR3. V and J are TRBV7-9 and TRBJ1-5; no clear D. The V gene lost 5 bases and the J gene lost 4 bases, with 6 bases spanning the gap. Per germline, CDR1 SEHNR and CDR2 FQNEAQ (reference sequence). This CDR3 is 12 amino acids long. The CDR3 DNA sequence: TGTGCCAGCAGCCGCCAAAATCAGCCCCAGCATTTT. Encoded protein: CASSRQNQPQHF.

V and J are TRBV6-5 and TRBJ2-2, with TRBD1 matching over 7 bases. The V and J ends lost 6 bases and 5 bases, in that order; junction bases with no gene match: 9. Germline CDR1 reads MNHEY; CDR2 reads SVGAGI. The CDR3 is made up of 15 amino acids. CDR3 protein: CASRRQGKGTGELFF. The CDR3 DNA reads as TGTGCCAGCAGAAGACAGGGTAAAGGGACCGGGGAGCTGTTTTTT.